A selection of T cell receptor beta chains follows, all from one sample in a study of blood T cell repertoires in COVID-19. The method was immunoSEQ multiplex PCR; TCRdb's version includes in-frame clones alone and lacks a portion of them. The sample contains around 460,000 clones, about 90% of which appear only once. The sequencing input was peripheral blood. These TCRs come from a man between 18 and 29 years old with COVID-19, enrolled during active disease. CDR3s include the opening cysteine and the closing phenylalanine or tryptophan.

j_gene,v_gene,CDR3aa
TRBJ2-6,TRBV11-2,CASSSLTGGAFSGANVLTF
TRBJ2-7,TRBV2,CARGGQGDYEQYF
TRBJ2-2,TRBV5-1,CASSSPSDWELFF
TRBJ1-4,TRBV3-1/TRBV3-2,CASSRQGATNEKLFF
TRBJ2-5,TRBV4-1,CASSRDRGSKETQYF
TRBJ1-3,TRBV5-5,CASSFFGTGTGNTIYF
TRBJ2-1,TRBV20-1,CSANYNEQFF
TRBJ1-1,TRBV11-3,CASSFGGIYANTEAFF
TRBJ2-7,TRBV13,CASNRAGNPYEQYF
TRBJ2-1,TRBV7-3,CASSLLAASYNEQFF
TRBJ2-7,TRBV27,CASSSTGPQTYEQYF
TRBJ2-7,TRBV24-1,CATSDRSNRRGYEQYF
TRBJ2-2,TRBV30,CAWSGLAVDTGELFF
TRBJ2-5,TRBV29-1,CSGNLAGLSETQYF
TRBJ2-3,TRBV6-5,CASSYSRVGLRNTQYF
TRBJ2-6,TRBV24-1,CATSDRTGPSGANVLTF
TRBJ2-2,TRBV24-1,CATSPPAQGASNTGELFF
TRBJ2-1,TRBV11-3,CASSLYRGNEQFF
TRBJ1-1,TRBV11-2,CASSPGGTEAFF
TRBJ1-2,TRBV5-4,CASSIIQGSGGYTF
TRBJ2-1,TRBV4-1,CASSQDSAGVREQFF
TRBJ2-2,TRBV5-4,CASRNTGVRTGELFF
TRBJ2-1,TRBV3-1/TRBV3-2,CASSDFWREGRNEQFF
TRBJ2-1,TRBV19,CASSSSPRVSYNEQFF
TRBJ2-1,TRBV18,CASSPLPTGSYNEQFF
TRBJ2-3,TRBV5-1,CASSLLGQGAVDTQYF
TRBJ2-7,TRBV10-3,CAIQPGTGVNEQYF
TRBJ1-2,TRBV25-1,CASTEAGSYGYTF
TRBJ1-2,TRBV5-4,CASSLAGEIGYGYTF
TRBJ1-2,TRBV4-1,CASSPTGTNYGYTF
TRBJ1-1,TRBV2,CASAALVVTEAFF
TRBJ2-1,TRBV5-4,CASSLSPGLKFDNEQFF
TRBJ1-6,TRBV5-4,CASSFGGSSYNSPLHF
TRBJ2-1,TRBV5-4,CASSPRAGSSYNEQFF
TRBJ2-3,TRBV11-2,CASSRRTTQGDTQYF
TRBJ2-2,TRBV5-1,CASSLGPQGPNTGELFF
TRBJ2-1,TRBV7-8,CASSPQGLGDNEQFF
TRBJ1-4,TRBV30,CAAARDSNEKLFF
TRBJ2-1,TRBV7-3,CASSWAGSYNEQFF
TRBJ2-7,TRBV5-1,CASRDRAYEQYF
TRBJ2-2,TRBV9,CASSERIAGGPGGELFF
TRBJ2-5,TRBV11-3,CASSLLPAYQETQYF
TRBJ2-3,TRBV7-9,CASSFRSAGSTDTQYF
TRBJ2-1,TRBV3-1/TRBV3-2,CASSQDQGRWDNEQFF
TRBJ1-4,TRBV18,CASSPRTGENEKLFF
TRBJ2-1,TRBV5-6,CASNEVGTPLVNEQFF
TRBJ2-5,TRBV5-1,CASSSGAYQETQYF
TRBJ1-2,TRBV2,CATSGWTGGSSNYGYTF
TRBJ1-1,TRBV6-5,CASSYKGAPNTEAFF
TRBJ1-1,TRBV4-1,CASSQPSGRVANTEAFF
TRBJ2-7,TRBV4-1,CASSPRDISYEQYF
TRBJ2-3,TRBV3-1/TRBV3-2,CASSLPGGSDTQYF
TRBJ2-3,TRBV5-1,CASRGAGSSTDTQYF
TRBJ1-2,TRBV6-5,CASGDNYGYTF
TRBJ1-1,TRBV6-1,CASSDPPGTEAFF
TRBJ2-7,TRBV5-1,CASSLAAAATYEQYF
TRBJ1-3,TRBV10-3,CANTDREGNTIYF